These T cell receptor beta chains were read from a single sample in a study of graft-versus-host responses after intestinal transplantation. Assay: immunoSEQ multiplex PCR; the TCRdb copy retains only in-frame clones and omits some. The sample has tens of thousands of clones; 91% are singletons. The sequencing used PBMCs, collected 300 to 330 days after intestinal transplant. These receptors all come from a human patient who received an intestinal transplant, so some T cells may come from the graft donor. CDR3s include the opening cysteine and the closing phenylalanine or tryptophan. The D gene is left open where the match is weak. Clone size, where shown, is once, few, many, or a class for clones that have expanded.

CDR3	DNA	D	V	J	length	size
CASSLGQARNAGQPQHF	TGTGCCAGCAGCCTGGGACAGGCACGAAATGCAGGTCAGCCCCAGCATTTT	TRBD1	TRBV5-6	TRBJ1-5	17	NA
CASSEVGWGTGELFF	TGTGCCAGCAGTGAAGTGGGGTGGGGGACCGGGGAGCTGTTTTTT	NA	TRBV6-1	TRBJ2-2	15	few
CASSLAPGAQAFF	TGTGCCAGCAGTCTCGCCCCGGGAGCCCAAGCTTTCTTT	NA	TRBV28	TRBJ1-1	13	NA
CASSLVSVERWDNEQFF	TGTGCCAGCAGCTTAGTTAGTGTCGAGCGTTGGGACAATGAGCAGTTCTTC	NA	TRBV7-9	TRBJ2-1	17	NA
CASSEWTLSIQYF	TGCGCCAGCAGTGAGTGGACATTGAGCATTCAGTACTTC	NA	TRBV10-1	TRBJ2-4	13	NA
CASSPDRAQEKAQYF	TGCGCCAGCAGCCCGGACAGGGCCCAAGAGAAGGCCCAGTACTTC	TRBD1	TRBV5-1	TRBJ2-5	15	NA
CASDNRPQGNTEAFF	TGTGCCAGCGACAACCGACCCCAGGGAAACACTGAAGCTTTCTTT	NA	TRBV6-4	TRBJ1-1	15	NA
CSVAGETQYF	TGCAGCGTTGCGGGGGAGACCCAGTACTTC	NA	TRBV29-1	TRBJ2-5	10	once
CASSPDNYNEQFF	TGTGCCAGCAGCCCCGACAACTACAATGAGCAGTTCTTC	NA	TRBV7-9	TRBJ2-1	13	once
CASRWGGFNQPQHF	TGTGCCAGCAGGTGGGGAGGATTCAATCAGCCCCAGCATTTT	NA	TRBV19	TRBJ1-5	14	NA
CASSYSGGLDSPLHF	TGTGCCAGCAGTTACTCGGGGGGGCTTGATTCACCCCTCCACTTT	NA	TRBV6-5	TRBJ1-6	15	NA
CASSLHETSNTGELFF	TGTGCCAGCAGCTTACATGAGACGTCGAACACCGGGGAGCTGTTTTTT	NA	TRBV7-3	TRBJ2-2	16	NA
CASSEALAGLTSYEQYF	TGTGCCAGCAGTGAAGCACTAGCGGGCCTAACTTCCTACGAGCAGTACTTC	TRBD2	TRBV6-1	TRBJ2-7	17	few
CASSLWAGETQYF	TGTGCCAGCAGCTTATGGGCGGGAGAGACCCAGTACTTC	NA	TRBV11-2	TRBJ2-5	13	NA
CASSRQGAGTEAFF	TGTGCCAGCAGTCGACAGGGGGCGGGCACTGAAGCTTTCTTT	TRBD1	TRBV2	TRBJ1-1	14	NA
CALVAGRKETQYF	TGTGCCCTCGTGGCAGGGCGAAAAGAGACCCAGTACTTC	NA	TRBV30	TRBJ2-5	13	NA
CASSAQGYEQFF	TGCGCCAGCAGCGCACAGGGGTATGAGCAGTTCTTC	TRBD1	TRBV5-1	TRBJ2-1	12	NA
CASSPSTRNTIYF	TGTGCCAGCTCACCCTCCACCCGAAACACCATATATTTT	NA	TRBV18	TRBJ1-3	13	NA
CASTYRRSSGANVLTF	TGTGCCAGCACCTATAGGAGAAGCTCTGGGGCCAACGTCCTGACTTTC	NA	TRBV2	TRBJ2-6	16	NA
CASSFGTSGTSTDTQYF	TGTGCCAGCAGCTTTGGGACTAGCGGGACTAGCACAGATACGCAGTATTTT	TRBD2	TRBV2	TRBJ2-3	17	NA
CASMRLSGDTQYF	TGCGCCAGCATGAGGCTCAGTGGAGATACGCAGTATTTT	NA	TRBV5-1	TRBJ2-3	13	NA
CASSQGPTRQNEQFF	TGCGCCAGCAGCCAAGGGCCAACCAGGCAAAATGAGCAGTTCTTC	NA	TRBV4-1	TRBJ2-1	15	NA
CASSQELDIRTGNTIYF	TGTGCCAGCAGCCAAGAACTCGACATCCGGACTGGAAACACCATATATTTT	NA	TRBV4-2	TRBJ1-3	17	NA
CASSESLAGVQETQYF	TGTGCCAGCAGTGAATCATTAGCGGGAGTTCAAGAGACCCAGTACTTC	TRBD2	TRBV25-1	TRBJ2-5	16	NA
CASSRDRGSYEQYF	TGCGCCAGCAGCCGTGACAGGGGATCCTACGAGCAGTACTTC	TRBD1	TRBV5-1	TRBJ2-7	14	once
CASRRDRGNTEAFF	TGTGCCAGCAGAAGGGACAGGGGGAACACTGAAGCTTTCTTT	TRBD1	TRBV28	TRBJ1-1	14	NA
CASRGHWGTEAFF	TGTGCCAGCAGGGGACATTGGGGCACTGAAGCTTTCTTT	NA	TRBV6-5	TRBJ1-1	13	NA
CASSLSGWDGYTF	TGCGCCAGCAGCTTGTCAGGGTGGGATGGCTACACCTTC	NA	TRBV5-1	TRBJ1-2	13	NA
CATSRDGPTRGEETQYF	TGTGCCACCAGCAGAGATGGGCCTACTAGAGGGGAAGAGACCCAGTACTTC	NA	TRBV15	TRBJ2-5	17	NA
CASSQTGANYGYTF	TGTGCCAGCAGCCAGACGGGGGCAAACTATGGCTACACCTTC	NA	TRBV4-2	TRBJ1-2	14	NA
CASSPNRGRNTGELFF	TGTGCCAGCTCACCTAATAGGGGGCGGAACACCGGGGAGCTGTTTTTT	TRBD1	TRBV18	TRBJ2-2	16	NA
CASSLFRTSGYEQYF	TGTGCCAGCAGTTTATTCAGGACTAGCGGCTACGAGCAGTACTTC	TRBD2	TRBV28	TRBJ2-7	15	NA
CASSASGGSYNEQFF	TGTGCCAGCAGCGCTAGCGGGGGGTCCTACAATGAGCAGTTCTTC	TRBD2	TRBV11-2	TRBJ2-1	15	NA
CASTRLAGAGELFF	TGTGCCAGCACCCGACTAGCGGGAGCCGGGGAGCTGTTTTTT	TRBD2	TRBV6-5	TRBJ2-2	14	NA
CASSQGQGTDEQYF	TGCGCCAGCAGCCAGGGACAGGGTACTGACGAGCAGTACTTC	TRBD1	TRBV4-1	TRBJ2-7	14	NA
CASGGMVQKASYNEQFF	TGTGCCAGCGGTGGGATGGTGCAAAAGGCCTCCTACAATGAGCAGTTCTTC	NA	TRBV13	TRBJ2-1	17	NA
CSVELAGATYNEQFF	TGCAGCGTTGAACTAGCGGGAGCGACCTACAATGAGCAGTTCTTC	TRBD2	TRBV29-1	TRBJ2-1	15	few
CASSSREAYQPQHF	TGTGCCAGCAGCTCGCGGGAGGCGTATCAGCCCCAGCATTTT	NA	TRBV7-2	TRBJ1-5	14	NA
CASSRGLAWAEQYF	TGTGCCAGCAGTAGGGGACTAGCTTGGGCCGAGCAGTACTTC	TRBD2	TRBV6-6	TRBJ2-7	14	NA
CASSLRDRGNQPQHF	TGTGCCAGCAGCTTACGGGACAGGGGCAATCAGCCCCAGCATTTT	TRBD1	TRBV7-2	TRBJ1-5	15	NA
CASSPRPGGGETQYF	TGTGCCAGCTCACCACGCCCAGGGGGAGGAGAGACCCAGTACTTC	NA	TRBV18	TRBJ2-5	15	NA
CASRTGSSYNEQFF	TGTGCCAGCAGGACAGGGAGCTCCTACAATGAGCAGTTCTTC	TRBD1	TRBV2	TRBJ2-1	14	NA
CSVVTGRAYEQYF	TGCAGCGTCGTGACGGGGAGGGCCTACGAGCAGTACTTC	TRBD2	TRBV29-1	TRBJ2-7	13	NA